This is a list of T cell receptor beta chains from one sample in a study of OX40 agonist ivuxolimab in advanced cancers. Using immunoSEQ multiplex PCR, the repertoire was profiled, and TCRdb retains in-frame clones only, with some absent. The sample has about 41,000 clones; 70% to 90% are singletons. The starting material was CD4+ or CD8+ T cells sorted from blood, obtained in a trial of the OX40 agonist ivuxolimab. The source of these receptors is an adult with an advanced solid tumor such as melanoma, head and neck, liver or kidney cancer. CDR3s include the opening cysteine and the closing phenylalanine or tryptophan. D genes are given only for firm matches. Expanded clones get a size class; other rows say once, few or many, or leave the size out.

clone_size | j_call | v_call | d_call | cdr3_nt | cdr3_aa
. | TRBJ1-2 | TRBV11-3 | . | TGTGCCAGCAGCTTCGGAAGGGAGAGTGGCTACACCTTC | CASSFGRESGYTF
. | TRBJ2-5 | TRBV7-2 | TRBD1 | TGTGCCAGCAGCTTAAGTGGGACAGGGGGCCAAGAGACCCAGTACTTC | CASSLSGTGGQETQYF
once | TRBJ1-6 | TRBV4-3 | . | TGCGCCAGCAGTCGATTCTACAGGGAGTCCAATTCACCCCTCCACTTT | CASSRFYRESNSPLHF
. | TRBJ2-3 | TRBV7-2 | TRBD2 | TGTGCCAGCAGCTTCGGGGGGACTAGAGCAGATACGCAGTATTTT | CASSFGGTRADTQYF
. | TRBJ1-1 | TRBV7-2 | . | TGTGCCAGCAGCTTCGACGCGGGAGGCAAAGCTTTCTTT | CASSFDAGGKAFF
. | TRBJ2-1 | TRBV4-1 | . | TGCGCCAGCAGCTTCTTGGGGACCCCCTACAATGAGCAGTTCTTC | CASSFLGTPYNEQFF
. | TRBJ2-2 | TRBV28 | TRBD1 | TGTGCCAGCAGAAGGGACAGGGGGTACGGGGAGCTGTTTTTT | CASRRDRGYGELFF
. | TRBJ1-1 | TRBV7-2 | . | TGTGCCAGCAGCTTTGAGGGGCAGGACACTGAAGCTTTCTTT | CASSFEGQDTEAFF
. | TRBJ1-1 | TRBV6-5 | TRBD1 | TGTGCCAGCAGCCCCCCCGGGACAGCTGAAGCTTTCTTT | CASSPPGTAEAFF
. | TRBJ2-7 | TRBV7-9 | . | TGTGCCAGCAGCCTCGACATCCTGGGCTACGAGCAGTACTTC | CASSLDILGYEQYF
. | TRBJ1-3 | TRBV7-9 | . | TGTGCCAGCAGCTTAGCGAGGCCAGCCTCTGGAAACACCATATATTTT | CASSLARPASGNTIYF
few | TRBJ2-2 | TRBV6-6 | . | TGTGCCAGCAGTTACGGTCAGGGGCAGAACACCGGGGAGCTGTTTTTT | CASSYGQGQNTGELFF
. | TRBJ1-1 | TRBV29-1 | . | TGCAGCGTTGAAGATCGGACCTTGAACACTGAAGCTTTCTTT | CSVEDRTLNTEAFF
. | TRBJ1-2 | TRBV30 | . | TGTGCCTGGGGACCACTCCAGGGCTACTATGGCTACACCTTC | CAWGPLQGYYGYTF
. | TRBJ1-2 | TRBV9 | TRBD1 | TGTGCCAGCAGCCCCTGGGACAGGACCCCCTATGGCTACACCTTC | CASSPWDRTPYGYTF
. | TRBJ2-5 | TRBV18 | . | TGTGCCAGCTCACCACCCCGCCCCCAAGAGACCCAGTACTTC | CASSPPRPQETQYF
. | TRBJ1-4 | TRBV9 | . | TGTGCCAGCAGCGTAGAGGATGTTATTGGTGAAAAACTGTTTTTT | CASSVEDVIGEKLFF
. | TRBJ1-1 | TRBV5-1 | . | TGCGCCAGCAGCTTGGGATTGAACACTGAAGCTTTCTTT | CASSLGLNTEAFF
. | TRBJ1-1 | TRBV10-3 | TRBD1 | TGTGCCATCAGTGACCAGGGGGCGTCTGAAGCTTTCTTT | CAISDQGASEAFF
. | TRBJ1-5 | TRBV30 | . | TGTGCCTGGAGTCGGGACCGCGACAATCAGCCCCAGCATTTT | CAWSRDRDNQPQHF
. | TRBJ2-7 | TRBV5-5 | . | TGTGCCAGATTCTCGTACGCCTACGAGCAGTACTTC | CARFSYAYEQYF
. | TRBJ2-5 | TRBV11-3 | TRBD2 | TGTGCCAGCAGCTCCCGACTAGCGGGGTCAAAGACCCAGTACTTC | CASSSRLAGSKTQYF
. | TRBJ2-5 | TRBV5-8 | TRBD1 | TGTGCCAGCAGCGTCGGACAGGTTCAAGAGACCCAGTACTTC | CASSVGQVQETQYF
. | TRBJ1-1 | TRBV6-5 | . | TGTGCCAGCAGCCACCCCAGGTCTGAAGCTTTCTTT | CASSHPRSEAFF
. | TRBJ1-1 | TRBV21-1 | . | TGTGCCAGCAGCGTACAGGGGCGGAACACTGAAGCTTTCTTT | CASSVQGRNTEAFF
. | TRBJ1-2 | TRBV2 | . | TGTGTGTTGGCGGTTCAGAGAACAAGATACGGCTACACCTTC | CVLAVQRTRYGYTF
few | TRBJ2-6 | TRBV5-1 | . | TGCGCCAGCAGCTTGACGGGGCCCGGGGCCAACGTCCTGACTTTC | CASSLTGPGANVLTF
. | TRBJ2-1 | TRBV7-8 | TRBD2 | TGTGCCAGCAGCTTAGCTCGGACTAGCGGGGGGGCCAATGAGCAGTTCTTC | CASSLARTSGGANEQFF
. | TRBJ2-1 | TRBV11-2 | . | TGTGCCAGCAGCCTGACTAGATTCTCGAATGAGCAGTTCTTC | CASSLTRFSNEQFF
. | TRBJ2-1 | TRBV9 | . | TGTGCCAGCACCCAGGAAGCCTCGGGCAATGAGCAGTTCTTC | CASTQEASGNEQFF
. | TRBJ1-6 | TRBV11-3 | . | TGTGCCAGCAGCTCTACTCGAGGGAATTCACCCCTCCACTTT | CASSSTRGNSPLHF
. | TRBJ1-5 | TRBV5-3 | . | TGTGCCAGAAGCCCCGGACAGCCCGATAGCAATCAGCCCCAGCATTTT | CARSPGQPDSNQPQHF
. | TRBJ1-2 | TRBV19 | . | TGTGCCAGTAGTATAGGGAGGCAGAACTATGGCTACACCTTC | CASSIGRQNYGYTF
. | TRBJ1-2 | TRBV9 | . | TGTGCCAGCAGCGCAACAACCCGGGCGGGGGCGGATGGCTACACCTTC | CASSATTRAGADGYTF
. | TRBJ1-2 | TRBV11-3 | . | TGTGCCAGCAGCCTCGGACAGAGCTATGGCTACACCTTC | CASSLGQSYGYTF
. | TRBJ2-3 | TRBV7-3 | . | TGTGCCAGCAGTCCTAGCACAGATACGCAGTATTTT | CASSPSTDTQYF
. | TRBJ2-1 | TRBV27 | TRBD2 | TGTGCCAGCAGTCCGGGACTAGCGGGACTAAGCTCCTACAATGAGCAGTTCTTC | CASSPGLAGLSSYNEQFF
once | TRBJ2-5 | TRBV25-1 | TRBD1 | TGTGCCAGCAGTAAGGGGGACAGGGGTGGAGAGACCCAGTACTTC | CASSKGDRGGETQYF
. | TRBJ2-5 | TRBV5-6 | . | TGTGCCAGCAGCCCAATGAGCCCAGGGGCCCTCCAAGAGACCCAGTACTTC | CASSPMSPGALQETQYF
. | TRBJ1-1 | TRBV13 | TRBD1 | TGTGCCAGCAGCTTCATCCCGGGACAGGGTATGGACACTGAAGCTTTCTTT | CASSFIPGQGMDTEAFF
. | TRBJ2-7 | TRBV7-9 | TRBD2 | TGTGCCAGCAGCTCCCAAAGCGGGGGAGTTTACGAGCAGTACTTC | CASSSQSGGVYEQYF
. | TRBJ2-3 | TRBV7-8 | . | TGTGCCAGCAGCTCCCTAGGGGGGATGACAGATACGCAGTATTTT | CASSSLGGMTDTQYF
. | TRBJ1-2 | TRBV29-1 | . | TGCAGCGCCGCAGAGGGAGGGATTAACTATGGCTACACCTTC | CSAAEGGINYGYTF
. | TRBJ2-5 | TRBV6-5 | . | TGTGCCAGCCTCAAGCCCGGGGGAGAGACCCAGTACTTC | CASLKPGGETQYF
. | TRBJ1-5 | TRBV10-3 | . | TGTGCCATCAGTGAGTCGCGCGGGGGGAATCAGCCCCAGCATTTT | CAISESRGGNQPQHF
. | TRBJ1-6 | TRBV18 | . | TGTGCCAGCTCACCAGGGAACAATTCACCCCTCCACTTT | CASSPGNNSPLHF
. | TRBJ1-2 | TRBV5-1 | TRBD1 | TGCGCCAGCAGCTTCGGACAGGAATCCTATGGCTACACCTTC | CASSFGQESYGYTF
. | TRBJ2-2 | TRBV11-1 | TRBD2 | TGTGCCAGCAGCTTATCTACTAGCGGGAACACCGGGGAGCTGTTTTTT | CASSLSTSGNTGELFF
. | TRBJ2-2 | TRBV7-9 | . | TGTGCCAGCAGCCCACAAGGACAGCGAAACACCGGGGAGCTGTTTTTT | CASSPQGQRNTGELFF
. | TRBJ2-2 | TRBV4-1 | TRBD2 | TGCGCCAGCAGCCGGTGGGGGGGGATGAACACCGGGGAGCTGTTTTTT | CASSRWGGMNTGELFF
. | TRBJ2-3 | TRBV4-3 | TRBD2 | TGCGCCAGCAGCCAAGATTCTAGCGGGGGGGCGGGAGATACGCAGTATTTT | CASSQDSSGGAGDTQYF
. | TRBJ1-2 | TRBV25-1 | . | TGTGCCAGCAGTGAATATTCGGGCCGGCACTATGGCTACACCTTC | CASSEYSGRHYGYTF
. | TRBJ2-7 | TRBV5-4 | TRBD2 | TGTGCCAGCGGCCTAGCGGGGGGGATGAGCGAGCAGTACTTC | CASGLAGGMSEQYF